Listed here are 14 T cell receptor beta chains from one sample, sequenced in a study of shared clonotypes between healthy human individuals. As defined, naive CD8 cells were CD45RO-negative and positively selected for CCR7, with terminally differentiated effector memory CD45RA+ cells excluded. Method: immunoSEQ multiplex PCR; TCRdb's copy keeps in-frame clones and lacks some. The sample shows approximately 810,000 clones, roughly 92% of them seen only once. Material: naive CD8+ T cells sorted from blood. All receptors derive from a man aged 25-40 years in good health.

The chain uses TRBV11-2 and TRBJ1-1; D perhaps matches TRBD1 (6 bases). CDR3 length equals 14 residues. Germline V gene sequence: CDR1 SGHAT, CDR2 FQNNGV. The V and J ends lost 5 bases and 2 bases respectively, with 12 bases between them. The CDR3: CASSGWGQNTEAFF. DNA of the CDR3: TGTGCCAGCAGCGGCTGGGGACAAAACACTGAAGCTTTCTTT.

The rearrangement joins TRBV19 to TRBJ1-2, with TRBD1 as a possible D gene (5 bases). Per the germline V gene, CDR1 is LNHDA and CDR2 is SQIVND (reference sequence). The ends were cut back, 5 bases at V and 2 bases at J, with 9 bases in the middle. CDR3 length: 13 residues. The CDR3 DNA reads as TGTGCCAGTAGTTATCCAGGGAACTATGGCTACACCTTC. This translates into CASSYPGNYGYTF.

V usage is TRBV5-1 and J usage is TRBJ2-3, with D perhaps TRBD2 (5 bases). V shed 1 base and J shed 3 bases, with 15 bases lying between them. Per the germline V gene, CDR1 is SGHRS and CDR2 is YFSETQ. This CDR3 has 16 residues. The CDR3 DNA reads TGCGCCAGCAGCTTGAATTTCCCGGGGTCGACAGATACGCAGTATTTT. This gives the protein CASSLNFPGSTDTQYF.

In its sample, this clone was seen a few times. The rearrangement uses TRBV5-5 and TRBJ2-5; D is undetermined. CDR3 length: 14 residues. CDR1 and CDR2 (germline): SGHKS, YYEKEE (reference sequence). V dropped 4 bases and J dropped 4 bases, with 14 bases sitting between them. The chain's CDR3 is CASSATVTRETQYF. The CDR3, as DNA: TGTGCCAGCAGCGCAACAGTTACGAGAGAGACCCAGTACTTC.

The rearrangement links TRBV2 to TRBJ1-4, with D perhaps TRBD1 (5 bases). The CDR3 is 11 amino acids. V was pared by 10 bases and J by 5 bases, with 8 bases between. CDR1 is SNHLY and CDR2 is FYNNEI in the germline V gene. The CDR3 here is CANGGNEKLFF. As DNA, the CDR3 is TGTGCCAACGGGGGGAATGAAAAACTGTTTTTT.

The J gene is TRBJ1-1, the V gene TRBV7-9, with TRBD1 identical over 8 bases. The V gene end was trimmed by 5 bases and the J gene end by 1 base; junction bases not matched to a gene: 6. CDR3 size: 15 residues. Germline assignment: CDR1 SEHNR and CDR2 FQNEAQ (reference sequence). The DNA for the CDR3 is TGTGCCAGCAGCCCGTTGACAGGGGCGAACACTGAAGCTTTCTTT. Residues: CASSPLTGANTEAFF.

The chain is built from TRBV10-3 and TRBJ2-7, with a tentative D call TRBD2 (6 bases). This CDR3 comprises 14 residues. The V and J ends lost 2 bases and 0 bases respectively, with 8 bases between them. Germline V gene data show CDR1 as ENHRY and CDR2 as SYGVKD. In DNA form, the CDR3 reads TGTGCCATCAGTGAGGGAGGGACCTCCTACGAGCAGTACTTC. Its translation is CAISEGGTSYEQYF.

V usage is TRBV6-5 and J usage is TRBJ2-1; 8 bases align to TRBD2. V shed 1 base, J shed 4 bases, and the junction held 6 bases outside the gene matches. CDR1 and CDR2 (germline): MNHEY, SVGAGI. The CDR3 runs 16 residues. The CDR3 sequence is CASSYYSGTAYNEQFF. The CDR3 bases are TGTGCCAGCAGTTACTATAGCGGGACGGCGTACAATGAGCAGTTCTTC.

A few counts support this clone. The J gene is TRBJ2-1, the V gene TRBV7-9, with a weak D call TRBD2 (6 bases). CDR1 and CDR2 from the germline V gene are SEHNR and FQNEAQ (reference sequence). The CDR3 covers 14 residues. Trimming shortened V by 2 bases and J by 7 bases, and 12 bases separated the two germline ends. In DNA, the CDR3 is TGTGCCAGCAGCTTAACCGGCGGGGTTAATGAGCAGTTCTTC. This sequence encodes CASSLTGGVNEQFF.

A note on this clone: Other DNA variants within this sample encode the same CDR3. The chain's CDR3 is CASSQSYNEQFF. Written as DNA, the CDR3 is TGTGCCAGCAGCCAGTCCTACAATGAGCAGTTCTTC. The chain uses TRBV14 and TRBJ2-1; D gene ambiguous. The ends were cut back, 3 bases at V and 1 base at J, with 1 base in the middle. This CDR3 is built from 12 residues. CDR1 is SGHDN and CDR2 is FVKESK in the germline V gene.

This clone appeared once. V usage is TRBV29-1 and J usage is TRBJ2-1; 13 bases map to TRBD2. Germline CDR1 SQVTM, CDR2 ANQGSEA. Germline trimming cut 3 bases from V and 2 bases from J; bases unmatched to any gene: 1. CDR3 length: 15 amino acids. CDR3 sequence reads: CSVDGTSGTYNEQFF. In DNA, the CDR3 is TGCAGCGTTGACGGGACTAGCGGGACCTACAATGAGCAGTTCTTC.

The chain joins TRBV6-1 to TRBJ2-1; 7 bases line up with TRBD1. V was clipped by 0 bases and J by 5 bases; unmatched bases: 13. Germline V lookup: CDR1 MNHNS, CDR2 SASEGT. The CDR3 loop spans 18 amino acids. In DNA, the CDR3 is TGTGCCAGCAGTGAAGCGGTTCCGGGACAGCGGATAAACAATGAGCAGTTCTTC. This encodes CASSEAVPGQRINNEQFF.

This clone was observed a handful of times. The sample carries other DNA sequences with the same CDR3. The CDR3 protein is CASSLGPEAFF. The DNA of the CDR3 is TGTGCCAGCAGTTTAGGGCCCGAAGCTTTCTTT. The rearrangement links TRBV27 to TRBJ1-1; D is undetermined. The V and J ends lost 2 bases and 8 bases respectively, with 6 bases between them. This CDR3 region has 11 residues. Looked up from germline, CDR1 is MNHEY and CDR2 is SMNVEV (reference sequence).

The chain recombines TRBV28 with TRBJ2-5; 12 bases are a match to TRBD2. This CDR3 spans 15 amino acids. Germline CDR1 and CDR2: MDHEN and SYDVKM. Germline trimming cut 6 bases from V and 9 bases from J; bases unmatched to any gene: 11. CDR3 in amino acids: CASSHTTSGRGSQYF. The CDR3, as DNA: TGTGCCAGCAGCCACACGACTAGCGGGAGAGGGTCCCAGTACTTC.